This TCR beta chain derives from a study of blood T cell repertoires in COVID-19 (dated by TCRdb to the early 2020s). For the study in its entirety: Samples from collaborators originated in the United States, Italy and Spain and spanned both the acute and convalescent phases of COVID-19. The prospective study material was composed of cDNA or gDNA derived from T cells, B-cell-depleted T cells, or PBMCs. The dataset comprised deeply sampled blood TCRbeta repertoires from subjects exposed to, actively infected with, or recovered from COVID-19. The repertoires were released in a freely available public database intended as a resource for research on the immune response to SARS-CoV-2. The samples were drawn from two sources: the first 160 participants of the ongoing ImmuneRACE study, and 950 to 1,500 subjects contributed by 6 global collaborators. Nearly every sample came with metadata listing a de-identified subject ID, COVID-19 status, age in years and sex. Where available, HLA class I and class II types were taken from metadata supplied by the sample provider and were not determined by assay-based typing.

The immunoSEQ Assay, a bias-controlled multiplex PCR, was used to amplify TCRbeta CDR3 regions from genomic DNA. On the authors' methods: Within the assay, amplification of reference gene primers was used to estimate how many nucleated cells each sample contained. Sequence reads were collapsed and filtered to measure the absolute abundance of every unique TCRbeta CDR3 rearrangement. For each sample, productive Simpson clonality was calculated as the square root of Simpson's diversity index across productive rearrangements. The source is immuneACCESS, and TCRdb retained only in-frame sequences with V and J called. Part of the clones is not carried over; for the studies checked, unresolved V genes explain less than half of this, and the remainder is unexplained. D and trimming come from the DNA, and the V and J calls and clone size come from that table. For this sample the table gives approximately 150,000 clones, of which 87% were detected only once. The top ten constitute roughly 37% of the sample.

Another Seattle source contributed samples from volunteer blood donors who had recovered from COVID-19. Each collaborating institution followed its own protocols to collect whole blood in K2EDTA tubes. For TCRbeta analysis, collaborators shipped samples as frozen whole blood, isolated PBMCs, or DNA extracted from either of those sample types. The paper as a whole reports these results and caveats: The quantity of clinical and demographic metadata differed by source and by participant and was supplied without curation.

About this clone itself: Its antigen specificity is not known. No much larger clonotype is one base removed from it; base qualities were not supplied.

V trim: 7 bases; J trim: 6 bases; unmatched bases: 11. The CDR3 runs 14 amino acids, cysteine and phenylalanine included. Only CDR3 DNA is held: 42 bases, read in frame from base 1. CDR1 and CDR2 were assigned from the germline V gene as MNHEY and SVGAGI. The receptor was derived from a man aged 50-60 years who had recovered from COVID-19. The rearranged segments are TRBV6-5 and TRBJ1-2, and TRBD1 aligns with 7 junction nucleotides. Sequences were obtained from peripheral blood. The CDR3 is CASTDRQGFNGYTF. The DNA sequence is TGTGCCAGCACCGACCGACAGGGATTCAATGGCTACACCTTC.